The rows below give T cell receptor beta chains drawn from one sample of a study of T-cell reconstitution after alpha-beta-depleted transplantation in children. Each CDR3 protein is one row after TCRdb ran MiXCR on the PCR reads. The sample has just over 70,000 distinct CDR3 sequences; approximately 7.3% are singletons. Here the sequenced sample was PBMCs from the stem cell graft donor, taken from the stem cell graft. The receptors originated from a human donor who donated a stem cell graft to a child with acute lymphoblastic leukemia. Each CDR3 is given without its conserved first and last residue. A D gene is named only where the DNA matches it firmly.

TRBV7-2	-	TRBJ2-5	ASSYQQETQY
TRBV29-1	-	TRBJ2-3	SVGIGAAWTDTQY
TRBV24-1	-	TRBJ2-7	ATSGGAEREQY
TRBV7-9	-	TRBJ1-5	ASSHDSDNQPQH
TRBV10-3	-	TRBJ2-2	ATKLASTGELF
TRBV20-1	-	TRBJ2-7	SARRSSSYEQY
TRBV14	-	TRBJ2-7	ASSQDTGRLSYEQY
TRBV4-2	-	TRBJ1-5	AMGLGQPGANPQH
TRBV29-1	-	TRBJ1-2	SVSEGYNYGYT
TRBV4-2	-	TRBJ1-2	ASSQTGGRDGYT
TRBV6-4	TRBD2	TRBJ2-3	ASSDSTSGGADTQY
TRBV5-1	-	TRBJ1-2	ASSLGTALDGYT
TRBV7-8	TRBD1	TRBJ1-6	ASSLFPTGRSYNSPLH
TRBV6-4	TRBD2	TRBJ2-1	ASSVGEGFTPNEQF
TRBV4-3	-	TRBJ2-5	ASSQDYYPQETQY
TRBV7-9	-	TRBJ1-1	ASSLNQGRDTEAF
TRBV7-6	TRBD1	TRBJ1-5	ASSLRTGSNQPQH
TRBV24-1	-	TRBJ1-5	ATSDFSSDQPQH
TRBV5-1	TRBD1	TRBJ2-5	ASNSWTGEKNHY
TRBV18	TRBD1	TRBJ1-1	ASSTGGNTEAF